Below, 6 T cell receptor beta chains from the same sample are listed, as sequenced in a study of blood T cell repertoires in COVID-19. Assay used: immunoSEQ multiplex PCR; TCRdb lists only in-frame clones, some missing. The sample shows 190,000 or so clones, just under 90% of them seen only once. Input material: peripheral blood. All receptors derive from a young woman who had recovered from COVID-19.

The rearrangement joins TRBV9 to TRBJ2-3; possibly TRBD2 for D (6 bases). The CDR3 loop spans 15 amino acids. The germline V gene has CDR1 SGDLS and CDR2 YYNGEE. Trimming shortened V by 0 bases and J by 3 bases, and 11 bases separated the two germline ends. This chain's CDR3 is CASSVATGVTDTQYF. The CDR3 DNA reads TGTGCCAGCAGCGTAGCCACGGGAGTTACAGATACGCAGTATTTT.

The chain carries TRBV19 and TRBJ2-5, with D possibly being TRBD2 (5 bases). The germline gives CDR1 LNHDA, CDR2 SQIVND (reference sequence). V lost 2 bases, J lost 4 bases, and 17 bases lay in between. The CDR3 consists of 16 residues. This CDR3 is CASSITWAWERETQYF. In DNA, the CDR3 is TGTGCCAGTAGTATAACTTGGGCTTGGGAGCGAGAGACCCAGTACTTC.

The genes are TRBV5-6 and TRBJ1-4; D gene uncertain. CDR1 SGHDT and CDR2 YYEEEE come from the germline V gene. The ends were cut back, 0 bases at V and 1 base at J, with 10 bases in the middle. The CDR3 spans 16 residues. The CDR3 protein is CASSLGDKGTNEKLFF. The CDR3 nucleotides read TGTGCCAGCAGCTTGGGTGACAAAGGAACTAATGAAAAACTGTTTTTT.

The chain carries TRBV27 and TRBJ1-1, with D unresolved. The CDR3 has 16 residues. Trimming shortened V by 3 bases and J by 1 base, and 15 bases separated the two germline ends. Germline V gene lookup returns CDR1 MNHEY and CDR2 SMNVEV (reference sequence). The chain's CDR3 is CASSFSFRVANTEAFF. As DNA, the CDR3 is TGTGCCAGCAGTTTTTCTTTTCGGGTTGCGAACACTGAAGCTTTCTTT.

Only a few counts were recorded for this clone. CDR3 coding DNA: TGTGCCATCAGCCCTACGAACTCTGGAAACACCATATATTTT. This gives the protein CAISPTNSGNTIYF. The chain joins TRBV10-3 to TRBJ1-3, with unresolved D. V was pared by 6 bases and J by 0 bases, with 9 bases between. Germline CDR1 is ENHRY and CDR2 is SYGVKD. CDR3 length: 14 residues.

The chain couples TRBV21-1 to TRBJ2-7; the listed D gene, TRBD1, was not tested against the DNA. TRBV21-1 has pseudogene status. The CDR3 has 15 residues. The CDR3 DNA sequence: TGTGCCAGCAGCAAAGATGGCAGGCTTGCCTACGAGCAGTACGTC. Translated, it gives CASSKDGRLAYEQYV.